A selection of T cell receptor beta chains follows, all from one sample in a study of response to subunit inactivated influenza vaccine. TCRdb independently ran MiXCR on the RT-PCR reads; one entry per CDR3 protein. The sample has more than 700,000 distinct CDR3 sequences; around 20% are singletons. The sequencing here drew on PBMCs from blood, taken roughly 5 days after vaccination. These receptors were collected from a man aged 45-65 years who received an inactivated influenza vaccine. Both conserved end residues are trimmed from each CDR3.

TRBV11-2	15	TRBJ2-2	ASSSPTGSWVTGELF
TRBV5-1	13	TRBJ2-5	ASSLETGARETQY
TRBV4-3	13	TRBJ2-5	ASSPFTGVGETQY
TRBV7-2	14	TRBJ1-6	ASSPVRTDYNSPLH
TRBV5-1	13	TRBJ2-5	ASRLWLGQPETQY
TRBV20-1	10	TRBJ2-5	SARFRGETQY
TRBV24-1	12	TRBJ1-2	ATRGTGVDYGYT
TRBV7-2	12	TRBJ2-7	ASSSRQGVYEQY
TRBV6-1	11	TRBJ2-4	ASSVNRENIQY
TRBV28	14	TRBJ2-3	ASSGTSGKSTDTQY
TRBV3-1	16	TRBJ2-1	ASSQDLLAGSSYNEQF
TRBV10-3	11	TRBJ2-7	AISEVGTYEQY
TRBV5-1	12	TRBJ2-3	ASSLVAGEDTQY
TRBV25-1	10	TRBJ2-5	ASTGDGETQY
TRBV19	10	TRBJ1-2	AGRQGNYGYT
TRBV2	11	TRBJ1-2	ASSEAPGSGYT
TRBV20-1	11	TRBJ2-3	SAAVYRTDTQY
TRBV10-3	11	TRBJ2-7	AISERESYEQY
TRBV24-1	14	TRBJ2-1	ATSDSSGSSYNEQF
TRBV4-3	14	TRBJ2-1	ASSQDWRGGWGEQF
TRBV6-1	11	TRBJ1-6	ASSWTPPQALH
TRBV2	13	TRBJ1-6	ASTKGTGFNSPLH
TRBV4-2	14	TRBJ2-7	ASSQGAGGGAYEQY
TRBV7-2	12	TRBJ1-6	ASSGTGVNSPLH
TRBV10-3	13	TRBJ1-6	AISESTASGSPLH
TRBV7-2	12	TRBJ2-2	ASSRRDRAGELF
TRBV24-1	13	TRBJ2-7	ATSDSGTLSYEQY
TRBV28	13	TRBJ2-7	ASSSSSGGANEQY
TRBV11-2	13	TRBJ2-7	ASSLGTGEPYEQY
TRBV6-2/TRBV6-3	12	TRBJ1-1	ASRNPGRGAEAF
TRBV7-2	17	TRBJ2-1	ASSLARLAGGGPHNEQF
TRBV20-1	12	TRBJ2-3	SARGDYRTDTQY
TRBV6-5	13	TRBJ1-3	ASSYSRAGGNTIY
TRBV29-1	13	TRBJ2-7	SVRRGLAGTYEQY
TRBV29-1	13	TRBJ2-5	SVEGFGQAEETQY
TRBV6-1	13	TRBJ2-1	ASSDTPGIINEQF
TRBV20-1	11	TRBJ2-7	SASRPGLATPH